Listed here is a single TCR beta chain. Antigen unknown. The length of the CDR3 is 13 residues. Germline V lookup: CDR1 DFQATT, CDR2 SNEGSKA (reference sequence). V lost 5 bases and J lost 5; bases outside the gene matches: 7. This entry comes from a study of T cell repertoires in cytomegalovirus infection. Study overall: Used in the study were CMV epitopes, some recently identified and HLA-C-restricted, others well-studied and HLA-B-restricted. Public TCR beta signatures were indicative of both CMV infection and a matching HLA type.

MiXCR, run by TCRdb on the reads, gives a single entry per CDR3 protein. The table lists hundreds of thousands of distinct CDR3 sequences, around 35% of them singletons. Study-wide results and caveats: CMV carriers having the relevant HLA were flagged by cumulative public TCR beta family frequency.

Sequenced here: cultured PBMCs, sampled from culture after CMV antigen stimulation. V and J are TRBV20-1 and TRBJ2-5; 8 nucleotides align to TRBD1. This clonotype was sampled from a human donor in good health (CMV status not recorded). Some clones in this sample may be carry-over from other donors' samples. As DNA, the CDR3 is TGCAGTGCTTTACTCAGGGGGCGGGAGACCCAGTACTTC. This gives the protein CSALLRGRETQYF.